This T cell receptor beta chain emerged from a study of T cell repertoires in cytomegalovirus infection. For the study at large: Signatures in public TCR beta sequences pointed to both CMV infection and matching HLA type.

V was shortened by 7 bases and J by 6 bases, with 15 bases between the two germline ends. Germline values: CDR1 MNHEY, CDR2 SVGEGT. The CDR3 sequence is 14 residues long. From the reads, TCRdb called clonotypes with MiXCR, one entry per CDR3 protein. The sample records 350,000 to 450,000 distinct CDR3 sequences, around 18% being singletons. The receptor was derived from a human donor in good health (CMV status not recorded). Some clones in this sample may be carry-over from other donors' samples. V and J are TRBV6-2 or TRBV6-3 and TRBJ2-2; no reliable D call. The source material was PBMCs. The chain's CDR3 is CASNLDPWAGELFF. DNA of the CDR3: TGTGCCAGCAACTTGGACCCCTGGGCCGGGGAGCTGTTTTTT.